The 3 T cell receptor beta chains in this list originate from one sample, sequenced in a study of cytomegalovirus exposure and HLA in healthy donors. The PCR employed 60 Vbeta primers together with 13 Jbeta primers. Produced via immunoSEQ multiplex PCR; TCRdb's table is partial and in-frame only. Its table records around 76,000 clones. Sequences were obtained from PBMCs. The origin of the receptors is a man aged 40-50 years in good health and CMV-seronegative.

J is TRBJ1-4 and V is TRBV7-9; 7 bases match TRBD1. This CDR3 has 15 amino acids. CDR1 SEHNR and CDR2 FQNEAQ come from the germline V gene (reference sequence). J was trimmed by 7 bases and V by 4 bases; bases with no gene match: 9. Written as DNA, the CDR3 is TGTGCCAGCAGCTCACCCGGGACAGTTCTTGAAAAACTGTTTTTT. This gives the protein CASSSPGTVLEKLFF.

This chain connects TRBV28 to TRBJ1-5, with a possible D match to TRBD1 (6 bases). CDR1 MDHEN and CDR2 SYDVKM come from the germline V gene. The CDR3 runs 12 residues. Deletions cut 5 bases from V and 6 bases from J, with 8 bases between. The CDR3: CASSGGGQPQHF. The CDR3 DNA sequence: TGTGCCAGCAGTGGGGGCGGTCAGCCCCAGCATTTT.

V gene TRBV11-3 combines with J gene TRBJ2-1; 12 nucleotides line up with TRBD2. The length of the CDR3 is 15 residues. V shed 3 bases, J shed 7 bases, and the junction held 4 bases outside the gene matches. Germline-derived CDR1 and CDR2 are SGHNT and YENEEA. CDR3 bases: TGTGCCAGCAGCTTCGGGACTAGCGGGTCAAATGAGCAGTTCTTC. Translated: CASSFGTSGSNEQFF. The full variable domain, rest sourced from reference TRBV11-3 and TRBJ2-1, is EAGVVQSPRYKIIEKKQPVAFWCNPISGHNTLYWYLQNLGQGPELLIRYENEEAVDDSQLPKDRFSAERLKGVDSTLKIQPAELGDSAVYLCASSFGTSGSNEQFFGPGTRLTVL.